The 17 T cell receptor beta chains below all came from one sample that was sequenced in a study of blood T cells in healthy people across ages. Next came a second PCR, run for about 7 to 12 cycles, which used a sample-barcoded 5' primer along with a J-beta primer mix. TCRdb reprocessed the 5' RACE reads via MiXCR and lists one record per CDR3 protein. The sample has 870,000 or so distinct CDR3 sequences, around 30% seen once. Sequencing used blood. These receptors originate from a woman older than 75 in good health.

V and J are TRBV12-3 or TRBV12-4 and TRBJ1-5; D perhaps matches TRBD1 (6 bases). The V gene lost 3 bases and the J gene lost 3 bases, with 12 bases spanning the gap. The CDR3 length is 15 residues. CDR3 amino acids: CASSFTWGPNQPQHF. CDR3 sequence (DNA): TGTGCCAGCAGTTTTACATGGGGGCCCAATCAGCCCCAGCATTTT.

This clonotype was detected a few times. V is TRBV2 and J is TRBJ1-4; no reliable D call. Trimming took 6 bases from V and 7 from J, leaving 12 bases between them. The CDR3 extends over 13 amino acids. In germline, CDR1 is SNHLY, CDR2 FYNNEI. Written as DNA, the CDR3 is TGTGCCAGCAGACAAGGGTCGAGTGAAAAACTGTTTTTT. Its translation is CASRQGSSEKLFF. Full variable domain (missing parts from reference TRBV2 and TRBJ1-4): EPEVTQTPSHQVTQMGQEVILRCVPISNHLYFYWYRQILGQKVEFLVSFYNNEISEKSEIFDDQFSVERPDGSNFTLKIRSTKLEDSAMYFCASRQGSSEKLFFGSGTQLSVL.

V is TRBV12-3 or TRBV12-4 and J is TRBJ2-3; D possibly corresponds to TRBD2 (5 bases). V was pared by 6 bases and J by 4 bases, with 17 bases between. This CDR3 comprises 15 residues. For the CDR3, the DNA is TGTGCCAGCAGACCGGACGAACTTAGCGCAGATACGCAGTATTTT. It yields the protein CASRPDELSADTQYF.

This rearrangement joins TRBV29-1 to TRBJ2-7; perhaps TRBD1 as D (6 bases). The V end lost 4 bases, the J end lost 4 bases, and 11 bases lay between the germline ends. This CDR3 comprises 12 residues. Germline loops: CDR1 SQVTM, CDR2 ANQGSEA. The CDR3 nucleotides read TGCAGCGTTGTCCAGGGGCAGTACGAGCAGTACTTC. As protein: CSVVQGQYEQYF.

This clonotype was counted ten times or more. The chain is built from TRBV6-6 and TRBJ2-3, with 7 bases identical to TRBD1. Germline V gene lookup returns CDR1 MNHNY and CDR2 SVGAGI (reference sequence). The V segment lost 6 bases and the J segment 2 bases; nucleotides outside the gene matches: 5. The CDR3 is 14 amino acids. DNA of the CDR3: TGTGCCAGCAGCCAGACAGGGTACACAGATACGCAGTATTTT. Protein product: CASSQTGYTDTQYF.

This chain links TRBV6-1 with TRBJ2-2; a weak D match, TRBD1 (6 bases). The V end lost 6 bases, the J end lost 8 bases, and 16 bases lay between the germline ends. Germline CDR1 MNHNS, CDR2 SASEGT. The CDR3 totals 14 residues. CDR3 loop: CASSRDTLGGELFF. DNA of the CDR3: TGTGCCAGCAGCCGGGACACTCTCGGGGGGGAGCTGTTTTTT.

On this clonotype: A read error may be the cause here, since a much bigger clone is one base away. V and J are TRBV12-3 or TRBV12-4 and TRBJ2-1; 11 positions match TRBD2. The CDR3 is 13 residues long. The CDR3 DNA follows: TGTGCCAGCAGTCTGGGGATAGCGGGGGGGCAGCTCTTC. It specifies CASSLGIAGGQLF.

This clonotype was seen only a few times. The genes are TRBV21-1 and TRBJ2-6; the DNA was not compared with TRBD1, the D call given in the table. TRBV21-1 is a pseudogene. The CDR3 spans 18 residues. CDR3 region: CASSKDGGFNAGANVLTF. CDR3 in DNA: TGTGCCAGCAGCAAAGACGGGGGCTTCAATGCTGGGGCCAACGTCCTGACTTTC.

Turning to this clonotype: This may arise from a read error, as a much more abundant clone is one base away. CDR3 residues: CASSYFPSVRPNYGHTF. CDR3 in DNA: TGTGCCAGCAGTTACTTTCCATCGGTTCGCCCGAACTATGGCCACACCTTC. The J gene is TRBJ1-2, the V gene TRBV6-5; the D is unclear. The CDR3 contains 17 residues. Germline V gives CDR1 MNHEY, CDR2 SVGAGI.

Concerning this clonotype: A much larger clone lies one base from this, so it may be a read error. This chain uses TRBV20-1 with TRBJ2-1, with D perhaps TRBD2 (5 bases). The tail of the sequence fits TRBJ2-7 better, so the J call may be wrong. The germline gives CDR1 DFQATT, CDR2 SNEGSKA (reference sequence). This CDR3 contains 17 residues. The CDR3 loop reads CSARDPRVRTNYNEQYF. Written as DNA, the CDR3 is TGCAGTGCTAGAGATCCGAGGGTAAGAACTAACTACAATGAGCAGTACTTC.

This clonotype was observed at least ten times. The chain combines TRBV12-3 or TRBV12-4 with TRBJ1-5; 7 nucleotides align to TRBD1. The CDR3 sequence is 15 residues long. The ends lost 5 bases at V and 5 bases at J; junction bases unmatched: 9. As DNA, the CDR3 is TGTGCCAGCAGTCCCTCAGGGGGTACCTATCAGCCCCAGCATTTT. Protein product: CASSPSGGTYQPQHF.

The chain is built from TRBV7-8 and TRBJ2-7; 7 nucleotides line up with TRBD1. Germline V CDR1 and CDR2: SGHVS, FQNEAQ. Germline trimming cut 1 base from V and 4 bases from J; bases unmatched to any gene: 7. The CDR3 spans 15 residues. Here the CDR3 reads CASSLVRGQVYEQYF. For the CDR3, the DNA is TGTGCCAGCAGCTTAGTGAGGGGGCAGGTTTACGAGCAGTACTTC.

About this clonotype itself: A much larger clone lies one base from this, so it may be a read error. The CDR3 is CASSLEPTGLTEAQYF. The DNA of the CDR3 is TGTGCCAGCAGCTTAGAACCGACAGGTCTCACAGAGGCCCAGTACTTC. The V and J genes are TRBV11-2 and TRBJ2-5, with D perhaps TRBD1 (6 bases). The CDR3 totals 16 residues. Germline assignment: CDR1 SGHAT and CDR2 FQNNGV.

This chain connects TRBV10-3 to TRBJ2-7; TRBD1 might be the D (5 bases). CDR1 is ENHRY, CDR2 SYGVKD, per germline. V dropped 6 bases and J dropped 0 bases, with 9 bases sitting between them. The CDR3 consists of 13 residues. The CDR3 loop reads CAIRDISSYEQYF. In DNA form, the CDR3 reads TGTGCCATCAGGGACATTAGCTCCTACGAGCAGTACTTC.

Many counts were recorded for this clonotype. The chain carries TRBV12-3 or TRBV12-4 and TRBJ2-3; 15 nucleotides match TRBD2. The CDR3 contains 17 residues. J was trimmed by 2 bases and V by 4 bases; bases with no gene match: 4. The CDR3 here is CASSSRTSGGDTDTQYF. CDR3 DNA: TGTGCCAGCAGTTCGAGGACTAGCGGGGGGGACACAGATACGCAGTATTTT.

This clonotype has more than one count but fewer than ten. Here the CDR3 reads CASSQPGSEDGFGYTF. The CDR3 nucleotides read TGTGCCAGCAGCCAGCCCGGCTCTGAGGACGGGTTTGGCTACACCTTC. The chain employs TRBV5-4 and TRBJ1-2; no firm D call. The CDR3 consists of 16 residues. V was shortened by 4 bases and J by 7 bases, with 23 bases between the two germline ends. The germline V gene has CDR1 SGHNT and CDR2 YYREEE (reference sequence). The full variable domain, with the rest looked up from reference TRBV5-4 and TRBJ1-2, is ETGVTQSPTHLIKTRGQQVTLRCSSQSGHNTVSWYQQALGQGPQFIFQYYREEENGRGNFPPRFSGLQFPNYSSELNVNALELDDSALYLCASSQPGSEDGFGYTFGSGTRLTVV.

This clonotype was seen at least ten times. V and J are TRBV28 and TRBJ2-3; TRBD2 matches 10 bases. Germline assignment: CDR1 MDHEN and CDR2 SYDVKM. With 4 bases clipped from V and 1 base from J, the junction kept 8 bases outside the gene matches. The CDR3 runs 17 residues. The CDR3 here is CASSSHSSGSRTDTQYF. DNA for the CDR3: TGTGCCAGCAGTTCCCATTCTAGCGGGAGCCGCACAGATACGCAGTATTTT.